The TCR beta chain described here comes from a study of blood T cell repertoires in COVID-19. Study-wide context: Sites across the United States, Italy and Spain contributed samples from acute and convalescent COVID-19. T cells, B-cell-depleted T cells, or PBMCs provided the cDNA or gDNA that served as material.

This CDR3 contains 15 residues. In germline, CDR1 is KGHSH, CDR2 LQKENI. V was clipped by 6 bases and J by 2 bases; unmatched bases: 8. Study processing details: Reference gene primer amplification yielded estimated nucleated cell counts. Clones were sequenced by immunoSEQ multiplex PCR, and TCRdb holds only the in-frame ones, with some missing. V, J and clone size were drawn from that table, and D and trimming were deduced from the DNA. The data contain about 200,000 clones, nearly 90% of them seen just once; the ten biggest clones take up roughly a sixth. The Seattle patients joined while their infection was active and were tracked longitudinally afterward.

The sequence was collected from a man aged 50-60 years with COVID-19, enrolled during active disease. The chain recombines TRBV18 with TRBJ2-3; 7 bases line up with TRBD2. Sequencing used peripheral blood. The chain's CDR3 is CASSSGDYYTDTQYF. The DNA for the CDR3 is TGTGCCAGCTCCTCGGGGGACTACTACACAGATACGCAGTATTTT.